A single T cell receptor (beta chain) is shown here with its context. Its specificity is not known. This entry is derived from a study of T cells in Graves' hyperthyroidism and ophthalmopathy. CDR3 length equals 13 residues. Germline CDR1 reads SGHNT; CDR2 reads YENEEA. The V segment lost 8 bases and the J segment 15 bases; nucleotides outside the gene matches: 14. The investigators amplified TCR beta CDR3 regions from RNA transcripts. HTBI primers were used for first-round RT-PCR of the TCR CDR3. From the multiplex PCR reads, TCRdb called clonotypes with MiXCR, one entry per CDR3 protein. The repertoire holds around 400,000 distinct CDR3 sequences, with approximately 25% as singletons. Study-wide findings and caveats: In blood, most of the thyroid clonotypes expanded above 0.001 were also present.

Lactation, pregnancy, other autoimmune disease or uncontrolled infection excluded patients. Sequenced input: blood. This chain joins TRBV11-3 and TRBJ2-1; 9 bases fit TRBD2. The sequence was collected from a man aged 50-60 years with Graves' hyperthyroidism. The DNA for the CDR3 is TGTGCCAGCGCCCCTGCGGGAGGGCCGATGGGGTTCTTC. Its protein is CASAPAGGPMGFF.